One sample yielded the 11 T cell receptor beta chains listed below, sequenced in a study of blood T cell repertoires in COVID-19. The assay was immunoSEQ multiplex PCR, and TCRdb's table has in-frame clones only and misses some. This sample has about 160,000 clones, with roughly 90% found just once. The sequencing sample was made of PBMCs or T cells enriched from blood (not recorded which). The receptor source for this set is a woman aged 50 to 60 who had recovered from COVID-19.

The gene calls are TRBV6-5 and TRBJ2-1; 9 bases fit TRBD1. The CDR3 runs to 14 residues. Germline V gene lookup returns CDR1 MNHEY and CDR2 SVGAGI. V was clipped by 6 bases and J by 7 bases; unmatched bases: 7. The CDR3 reads CASRQGAAWNEQFF. CDR3 nucleotide sequence: TGTGCCAGCAGACAGGGGGCGGCCTGGAATGAGCAGTTCTTC.

The chain links TRBV7-8 to TRBJ1-5; TRBD1 agrees at 12 bases. V lost 4 bases to trimming and J lost 1 base; unmatched junction nucleotides: 2. CDR3 length: 16 residues. Germline V gives CDR1 SGHVS, CDR2 FQNEAQ. This CDR3 is CASSWGTGGSNQPQHF. CDR3 DNA sequence: TGTGCCAGCAGCTGGGGGACAGGGGGCAGCAATCAGCCCCAGCATTTT.

This clone occurred once. This rearrangement joins TRBV5-1 to TRBJ2-1, with D possibly TRBD2 on 6 matching bases. V was trimmed by 7 bases and J by 8 bases, leaving 22 bases between them. Germline values: CDR1 SGHRS, CDR2 YFSETQ. The length of the CDR3 is 15 residues. This CDR3 is CASARGSPSPDEQFF. The CDR3 region has the DNA TGCGCCAGCGCTCGGGGGTCCCCGTCTCCCGATGAGCAGTTCTTC.

V gene TRBV12-3 or TRBV12-4 combines with J gene TRBJ1-2; D may be TRBD1 (6 bases). The CDR3 runs 13 residues. V lost 7 bases and J lost 3, with 12 bases in between. The CDR3 sequence: CASTRRGDYGYTF. Written as DNA, the CDR3 is TGTGCCAGCACTCGCAGGGGAGACTATGGCTACACCTTC.

This rearrangement joins TRBV5-4 to TRBJ1-1; unclear D gene. Germline V gene sequence: CDR1 SGHNT, CDR2 YYREEE (reference sequence). The CDR3 has 15 residues. V lost 0 bases to trimming and J lost 1 base, with 10 bases between them. DNA of the CDR3: TGTGCCAGCAGCTTGGGGCAGGCGGGGAACACTGAAGCTTTCTTT. Encoded protein: CASSLGQAGNTEAFF.

The chain has TRBV11-3 and TRBJ1-4, with a weak D call TRBD1 (6 bases). This CDR3 region has 15 residues. Trimming shortened V by 4 bases and J by 4 bases, and 13 bases separated the two germline ends. Germline loops: CDR1 SGHNT, CDR2 YENEEA. The CDR3, as DNA: TGTGCCAGCAGCTCTCGGACAGCCCTTAATGAAAAACTGTTTTTT. It yields the protein CASSSRTALNEKLFF. Combining the CDR3 with reference TRBV11-3 and TRBJ1-4 gives the whole variable domain EAGVVQSPRYKIIEKKQPVAFWCNPISGHNTLYWYLQNLGQGPELLIRYENEEAVDDSQLPKDRFSAERLKGVDSTLKIQPAELGDSAVYLCASSSRTALNEKLFFGSGTQLSVL.

This clone was seen once. The J gene is TRBJ2-1, the V gene TRBV29-1; TRBD2 aligns across 9 bases. CDR1 and CDR2 from the germline V gene are SQVTM and ANQGSEA. The CDR3 covers 15 residues. Trimming removed 5 bases from V and 7 bases from J; junction bases left unmatched: 12. CDR3 bases: TGCAGCGTTCAGGAGGCGGGGGGGCATGGTAATGAGCAGTTCTTC. It yields the protein CSVQEAGGHGNEQFF.

This chain joins TRBV5-1 and TRBJ1-3; maybe TRBD1 (6 bases). Between the trimmed V and J ends, which lost 0 bases and 4 bases, there was a span of 8 bases. CDR1 and CDR2 (germline): SGHRS, YFSETQ. This CDR3 region has 14 residues. The CDR3 protein is CASSLGGPGNTIYF. As DNA, the CDR3 is TGCGCCAGCAGCTTGGGGGGGCCCGGAAACACCATATATTTT. The complete variable domain, with remaining parts taken from reference TRBV5-1 and TRBJ1-3, reads KAGVTQTPRYLIKTRGQQVTLSCSPISGHRSVSWYQQTPGQGLQFLFEYFSETQRNKGNFPGRFSGRQFSNSRSEMNVSTLELGDSALYLCASSLGGPGNTIYFGEGSWLTVV.

V and J are TRBV28 and TRBJ2-4; 8 bases map to TRBD2. The CDR3 covers 15 residues. V lost 2 bases and J lost 0; bases outside the gene matches: 0. From germline, CDR1 is MDHEN and CDR2 SYDVKM. CDR3 coding DNA: TGTGCCAGCAGTTTAACTAGCGGAGCCAAAAACATTCAGTACTTC. It encodes CASSLTSGAKNIQYF.

The chain recombines TRBV5-1 with TRBJ2-7, with a tentative D call TRBD1 (6 bases). Germline CDR1 is SGHRS and CDR2 is YFSETQ. With 4 bases removed from V and 2 bases from J, the gap between germline ends came to 16 bases. The CDR3 has 15 amino acids. The DNA for the CDR3 is TGCGCCAGCAGCACTCAAACAGGGAGAGCCTACGAGCAGTACTTC. It yields the protein CASSTQTGRAYEQYF. The variable domain in full, completed from reference TRBV5-1 and TRBJ2-7, reads KAGVTQTPRYLIKTRGQQVTLSCSPISGHRSVSWYQQTPGQGLQFLFEYFSETQRNKGNFPGRFSGRQFSNSRSEMNVSTLELGDSALYLCASSTQTGRAYEQYFGPGTRLTVT.

The genes are TRBV2 and TRBJ1-5; TRBD1 might be the D (6 bases). Germline loops: CDR1 SNHLY, CDR2 FYNNEI. The CDR3 runs to 15 residues. The germline V and J ends were trimmed by 6 bases and 5 bases, with 17 bases remaining between them. The CDR3 coding sequence is TGTGCCAGCAGGATACAGGGAGTTCCCCATCAGCCCCAGCATTTT. Residues: CASRIQGVPHQPQHF.